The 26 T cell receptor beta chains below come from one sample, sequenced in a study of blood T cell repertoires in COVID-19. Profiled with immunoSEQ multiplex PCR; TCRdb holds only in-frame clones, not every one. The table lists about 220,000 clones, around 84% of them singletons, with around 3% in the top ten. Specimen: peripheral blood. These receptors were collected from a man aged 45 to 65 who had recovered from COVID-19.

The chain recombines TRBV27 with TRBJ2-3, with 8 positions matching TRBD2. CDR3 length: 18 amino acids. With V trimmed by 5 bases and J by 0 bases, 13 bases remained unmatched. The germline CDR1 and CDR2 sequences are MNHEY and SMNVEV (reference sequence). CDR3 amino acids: CASSPTPPRGRSTDTQYF. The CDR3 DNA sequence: TGTGCCAGCAGTCCCACCCCTCCGCGCGGGAGGAGCACAGATACGCAGTATTTT.

CDR3 sequence (DNA): TGTGCCAGCGCTAACAACCCAGGGGCTTTCTTT. It is translated as CASANNPGAFF. The gene calls are TRBV7-9 and TRBJ1-1, with a weak D call TRBD1 (5 bases). This CDR3 has 11 residues. Trimming cost V 8 bases and J 11 bases, with 15 bases left between them. CDR1 SEHNR and CDR2 FQNEAQ come from the germline V gene (reference sequence). The full variable domain, with the rest looked up from reference TRBV7-9 and TRBJ1-1, is DTGVSQNPRHKITKRGQNVTFRCDPISEHNRLYWYRQTLGQGPEFLTYFQNEAQLEKSRLLSDRFSAERPKGSFSTLEIQRTEQGDSAMYLCASANNPGAFFGQGTRLTVV.

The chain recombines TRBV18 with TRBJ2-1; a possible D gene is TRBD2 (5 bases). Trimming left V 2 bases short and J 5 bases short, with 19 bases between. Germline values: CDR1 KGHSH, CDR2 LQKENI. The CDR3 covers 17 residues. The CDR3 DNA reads TGTGCCAGCTCACCAACCGGGGTGGCGGTTGGCCACAATGAGCAGTTCTTC. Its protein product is CASSPTGVAVGHNEQFF.

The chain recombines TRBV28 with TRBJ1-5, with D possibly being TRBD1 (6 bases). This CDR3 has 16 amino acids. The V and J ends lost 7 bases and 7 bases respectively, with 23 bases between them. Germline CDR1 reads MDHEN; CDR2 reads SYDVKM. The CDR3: CASTRVVGAYSQPQHF. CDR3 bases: TGTGCCAGCACCAGGGTTGTGGGGGCTTATTCACAGCCCCAGCATTTT.

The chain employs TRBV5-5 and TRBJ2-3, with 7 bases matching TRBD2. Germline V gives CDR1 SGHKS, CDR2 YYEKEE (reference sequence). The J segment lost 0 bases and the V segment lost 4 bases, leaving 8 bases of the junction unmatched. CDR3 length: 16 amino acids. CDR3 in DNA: TGTGCCAGCAGCGCGCTAGCGGAATCTAGCACAGATACGCAGTATTTT. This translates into CASSALAESSTDTQYF.

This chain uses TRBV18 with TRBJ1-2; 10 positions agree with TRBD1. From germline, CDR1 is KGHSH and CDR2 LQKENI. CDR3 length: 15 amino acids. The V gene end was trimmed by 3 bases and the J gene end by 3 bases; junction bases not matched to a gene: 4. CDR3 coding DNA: TGTGCCAGCTCACCGGGAGGGACAGGGGACTATGGCTACACCTTC. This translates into CASSPGGTGDYGYTF.

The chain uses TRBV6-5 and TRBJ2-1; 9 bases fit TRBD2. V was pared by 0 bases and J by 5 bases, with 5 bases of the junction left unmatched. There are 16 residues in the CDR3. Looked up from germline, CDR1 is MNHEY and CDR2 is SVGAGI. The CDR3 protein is CASSYSFAGGDNEQFF. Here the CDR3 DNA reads TGTGCCAGCAGTTACTCATTTGCGGGAGGGGACAATGAGCAGTTCTTC.

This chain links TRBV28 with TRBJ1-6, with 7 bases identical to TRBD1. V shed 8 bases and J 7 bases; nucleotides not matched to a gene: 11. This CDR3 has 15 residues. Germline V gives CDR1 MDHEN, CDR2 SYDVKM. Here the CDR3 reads CASSLLGGGNSPLHF. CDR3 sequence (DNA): TGTGCCAGCTCCCTACTAGGGGGCGGAAATTCACCCCTCCACTTT.

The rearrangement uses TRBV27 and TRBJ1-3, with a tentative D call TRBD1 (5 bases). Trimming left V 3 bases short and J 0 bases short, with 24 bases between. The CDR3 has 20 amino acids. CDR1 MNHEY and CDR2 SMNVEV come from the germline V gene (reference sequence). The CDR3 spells CASSLVGGTGPGSSGNTIYF. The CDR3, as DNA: TGTGCCAGCAGTTTGGTAGGCGGGACGGGTCCCGGGAGCTCTGGAAACACCATATATTTT.

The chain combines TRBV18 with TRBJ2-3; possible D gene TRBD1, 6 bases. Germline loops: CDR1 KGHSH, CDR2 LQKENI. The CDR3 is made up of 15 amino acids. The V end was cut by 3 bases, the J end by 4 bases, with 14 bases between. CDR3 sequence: CASSPRDTPPDTQYF. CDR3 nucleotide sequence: TGTGCCAGCTCACCCCGGGACACCCCCCCAGATACGCAGTATTTT.

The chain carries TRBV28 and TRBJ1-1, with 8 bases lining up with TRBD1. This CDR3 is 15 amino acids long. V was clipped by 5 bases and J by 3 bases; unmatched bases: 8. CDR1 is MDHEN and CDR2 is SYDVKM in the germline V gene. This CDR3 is CASSPSTGAYTEAFF. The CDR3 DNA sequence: TGTGCCAGCAGTCCCTCGACAGGGGCGTACACTGAAGCTTTCTTT.

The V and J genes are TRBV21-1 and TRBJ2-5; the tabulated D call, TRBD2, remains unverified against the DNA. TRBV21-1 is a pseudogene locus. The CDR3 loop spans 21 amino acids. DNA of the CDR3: TGTGCCAGCAGCAAAGCGCTTTGGCAGGGGGGTTCGACTAGCGGGGAAGAGACCCAGTACTTC. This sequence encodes CASSKALWQGGSTSGEETQYF.

CDR3 bases: TGTGCCAGCTCGGGCCAACAGGGTGATGAAGCTTTCTTT. Protein sequence: CASSGQQGDEAFF. The gene calls are TRBV18 and TRBJ1-1; perhaps TRBD1 as D (6 bases). The ends were cut back, 6 bases at V and 7 bases at J, with 15 bases in the middle. The CDR3 sequence is 13 residues long. The germline V gene encodes CDR1 KGHSH and CDR2 LQKENI.

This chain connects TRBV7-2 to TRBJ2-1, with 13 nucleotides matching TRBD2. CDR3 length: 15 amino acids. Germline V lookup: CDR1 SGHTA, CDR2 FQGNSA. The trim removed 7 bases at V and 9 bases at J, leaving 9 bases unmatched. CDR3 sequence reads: CASKRLAGGSSEQFF. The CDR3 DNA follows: TGTGCCAGCAAAAGACTAGCGGGAGGTAGTAGTGAGCAGTTCTTC. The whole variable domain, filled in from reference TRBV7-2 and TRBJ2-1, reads GAGVSQSPSNKVTEKGKDVELRCDPISGHTALYWYRQSLGQGLEFLIYFQGNSAPDKSGLPSDRFSAERTGGSVSTLTIQRTQQEDSAVYLCASKRLAGGSSEQFFGPGTRLTVL.

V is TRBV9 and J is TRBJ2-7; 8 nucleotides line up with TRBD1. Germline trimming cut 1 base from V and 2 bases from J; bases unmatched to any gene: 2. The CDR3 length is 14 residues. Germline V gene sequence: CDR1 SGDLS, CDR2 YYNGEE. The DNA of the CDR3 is TGTGCCAGCAGCGTAACAGGGGGGACCTACGAGCAGTACTTC. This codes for CASSVTGGTYEQYF. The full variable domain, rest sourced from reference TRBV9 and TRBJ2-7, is DSGVTQTPKHLITATGQRVTLRCSPRSGDLSVYWYQQSLDQGLQFLIQYYNGEERAKGNILERFSAQQFPDLHSELNLSSLELGDSALYFCASSVTGGTYEQYFGPGTRLTVT.

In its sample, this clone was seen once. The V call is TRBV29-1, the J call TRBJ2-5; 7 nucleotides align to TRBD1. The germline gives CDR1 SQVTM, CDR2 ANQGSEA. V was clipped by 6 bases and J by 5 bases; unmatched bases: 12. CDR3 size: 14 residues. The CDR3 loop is CSVKDTGVVETQYF. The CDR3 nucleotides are TGCAGCGTAAAAGATACAGGGGTGGTTGAGACCCAGTACTTC.

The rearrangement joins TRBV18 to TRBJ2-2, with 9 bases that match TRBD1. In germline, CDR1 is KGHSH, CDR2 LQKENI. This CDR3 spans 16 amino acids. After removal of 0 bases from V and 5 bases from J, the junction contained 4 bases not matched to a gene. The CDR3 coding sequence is TGTGCCAGCTCACCACCGGACAGGGGTTTGACCGGGGAGCTGTTTTTT. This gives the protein CASSPPDRGLTGELFF.

For the CDR3, the DNA is TGTGCCAGCATTCAGGGGGCTATAGGCAATCAGCCCCAGCATTTT. Amino acid sequence: CASIQGAIGNQPQHF. The chain links TRBV28 to TRBJ1-5, with TRBD1 matching over 8 bases. Germline CDR1 and CDR2: MDHEN and SYDVKM. After removal of 7 bases from V and 2 bases from J, the junction contained 7 bases not matched to a gene. This CDR3 has 15 amino acids.

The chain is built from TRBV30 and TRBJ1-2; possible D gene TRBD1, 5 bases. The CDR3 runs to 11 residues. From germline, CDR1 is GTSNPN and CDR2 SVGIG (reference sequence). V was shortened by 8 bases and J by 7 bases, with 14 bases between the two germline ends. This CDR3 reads CARRGGVGYTF. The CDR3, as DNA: TGTGCCCGGCGGGGAGGGGTTGGCTACACCTTC.

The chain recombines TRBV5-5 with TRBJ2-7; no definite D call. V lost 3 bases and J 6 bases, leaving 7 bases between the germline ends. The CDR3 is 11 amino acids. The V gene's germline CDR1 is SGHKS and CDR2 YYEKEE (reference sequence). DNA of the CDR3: TGTGCCAGCAGCTCCTCTCGCGAGCAGTACTTC. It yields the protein CASSSSREQYF. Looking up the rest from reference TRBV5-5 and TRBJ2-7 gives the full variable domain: DAGVTQSPTHLIKTRGQQVTLRCSPISGHKSVSWYQQVLGQGPQFIFQYYEKEERGRGNFPDRFSARQFPNYSSELNVNALLLGDSALYLCASSSSREQYFGPGTRLTVT.

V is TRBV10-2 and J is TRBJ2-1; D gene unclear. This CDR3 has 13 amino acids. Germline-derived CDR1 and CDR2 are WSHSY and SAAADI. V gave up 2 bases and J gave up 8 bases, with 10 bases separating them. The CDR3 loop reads CASSEVELHEQFF. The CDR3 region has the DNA TGCGCCAGCAGTGAGGTGGAGTTGCATGAGCAGTTCTTC.

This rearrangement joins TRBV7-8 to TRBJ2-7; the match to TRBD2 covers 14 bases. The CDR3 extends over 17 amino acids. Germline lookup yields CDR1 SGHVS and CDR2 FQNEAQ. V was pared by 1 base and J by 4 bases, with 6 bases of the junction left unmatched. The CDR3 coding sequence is TGTGCCAGCAGCTTAGAGGGACTAGCGGGAGTGGGGTACGAGCAGTACTTC. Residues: CASSLEGLAGVGYEQYF.

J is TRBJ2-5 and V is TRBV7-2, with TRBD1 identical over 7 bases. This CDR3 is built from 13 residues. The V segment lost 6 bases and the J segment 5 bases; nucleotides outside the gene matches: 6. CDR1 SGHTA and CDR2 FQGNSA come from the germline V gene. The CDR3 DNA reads TGTGCCAGCAGTTCAGGGGGTCACGAGACCCAGTACTTC. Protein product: CASSSGGHETQYF.

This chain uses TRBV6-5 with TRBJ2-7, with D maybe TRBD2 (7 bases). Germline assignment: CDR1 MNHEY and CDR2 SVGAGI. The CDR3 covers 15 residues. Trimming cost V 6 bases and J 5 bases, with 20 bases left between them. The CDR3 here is CASRNAGAGVNEQYF. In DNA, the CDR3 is TGTGCCAGCAGGAACGCGGGGGCGGGAGTAAACGAGCAGTACTTC.

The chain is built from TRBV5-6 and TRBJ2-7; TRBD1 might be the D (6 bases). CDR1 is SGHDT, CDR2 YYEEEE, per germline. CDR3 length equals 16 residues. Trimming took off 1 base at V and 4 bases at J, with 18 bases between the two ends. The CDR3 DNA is TGTGCCAGCAGCTTGATGGGGGCAGAAAGGGTATACGAGCAGTACTTC. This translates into CASSLMGAERVYEQYF.

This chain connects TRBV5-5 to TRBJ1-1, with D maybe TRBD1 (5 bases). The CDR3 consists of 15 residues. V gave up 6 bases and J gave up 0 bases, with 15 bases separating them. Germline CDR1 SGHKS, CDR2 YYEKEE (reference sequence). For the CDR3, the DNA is TGTGCCAGCACCGACTCCAGGGTTTTGAACACTGAAGCTTTCTTT. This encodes CASTDSRVLNTEAFF.